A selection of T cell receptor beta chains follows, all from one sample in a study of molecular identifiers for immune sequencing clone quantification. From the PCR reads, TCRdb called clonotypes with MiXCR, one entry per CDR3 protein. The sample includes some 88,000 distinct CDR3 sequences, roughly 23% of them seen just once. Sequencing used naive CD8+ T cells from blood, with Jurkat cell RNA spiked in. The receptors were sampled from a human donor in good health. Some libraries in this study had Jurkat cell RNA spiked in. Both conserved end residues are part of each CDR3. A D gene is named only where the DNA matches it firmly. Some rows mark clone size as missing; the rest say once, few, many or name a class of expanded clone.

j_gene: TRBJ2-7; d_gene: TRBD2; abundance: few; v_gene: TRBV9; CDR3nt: TGTGCCAGCAGCGTAGTCGGAGCGGGGGATGAGCAGTACTTC; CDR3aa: CASSVVGAGDEQYF
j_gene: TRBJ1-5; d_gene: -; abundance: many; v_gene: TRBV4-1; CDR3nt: TGCGCCAGCAGCCAAGACGGACTTAGCAATCAGCCCCAGCATTTT; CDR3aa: CASSQDGLSNQPQHF
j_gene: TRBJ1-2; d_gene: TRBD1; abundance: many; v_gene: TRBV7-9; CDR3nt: TGTGCCAGCAGCCCAGGGGGTCATGGCTACACCTTC; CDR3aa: CASSPGGHGYTF
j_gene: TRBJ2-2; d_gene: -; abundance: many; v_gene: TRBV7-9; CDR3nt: TGTGCCAGCAGCTCCCGACGCGGGTCGGCAGGATTAAACACCGGGGAGCTGTTTTTT; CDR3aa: CASSSRRGSAGLNTGELFF
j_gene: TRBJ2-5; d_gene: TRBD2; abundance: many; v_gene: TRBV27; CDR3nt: TGTGCCAGCAGTTTATCCTCCCCTAGCGGGGTACAAGAGACCCAGTACTTC; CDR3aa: CASSLSSPSGVQETQYF
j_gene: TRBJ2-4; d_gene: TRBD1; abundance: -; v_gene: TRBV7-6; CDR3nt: TGTGCCAGCAGCTTAGCGATGACAGGGGGCACTTCAGCCAAAAACATTCAGTACTTC; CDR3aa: CASSLAMTGGTSAKNIQYF
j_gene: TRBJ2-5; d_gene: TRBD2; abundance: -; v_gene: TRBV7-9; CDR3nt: TGTGCCAGCAGCTTAGCAGGGGAGGGGGAGACCCAGTACTTC; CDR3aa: CASSLAGEGETQYF
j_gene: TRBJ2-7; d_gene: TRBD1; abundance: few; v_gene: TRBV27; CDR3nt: TGTGCCAGCAGTTCATCAGGGGGCGCGATTACCTACGAGCAGTACTTC; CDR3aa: CASSSSGGAITYEQYF
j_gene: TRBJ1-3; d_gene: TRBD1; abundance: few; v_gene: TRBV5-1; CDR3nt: TGCGCCAGCAGCTACCTGACAGGGGGCACAGGAAACACCATATATTTT; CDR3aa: CASSYLTGGTGNTIYF
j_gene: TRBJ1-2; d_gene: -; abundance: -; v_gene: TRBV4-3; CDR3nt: TGCGCCAGCAGCCAAGCTCCTGGAGAAACTAACTATGGCTACACCTTC; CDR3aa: CASSQAPGETNYGYTF
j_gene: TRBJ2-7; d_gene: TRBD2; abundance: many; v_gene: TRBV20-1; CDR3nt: TGCAGTGCTAGACCCCGGACTAGGCACGAGCAGTACTTC; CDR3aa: CSARPRTRHEQYF
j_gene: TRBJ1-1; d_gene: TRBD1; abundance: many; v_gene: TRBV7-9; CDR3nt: TGTGCCAGCAGGTTCCAGGACAGGGGGGACACTGAAGCTTTCTTT; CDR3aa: CASRFQDRGDTEAFF
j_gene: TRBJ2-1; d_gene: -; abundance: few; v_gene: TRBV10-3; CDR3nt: TGTGCCATCAGTGGTTCTGGTGAGCAGTTCTTC; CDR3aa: CAISGSGEQFF
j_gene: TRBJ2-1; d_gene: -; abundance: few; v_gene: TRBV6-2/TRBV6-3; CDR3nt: TGTGCCAGCATGGACAATGCAAGGGGAAATGAGCAGTTCTTC; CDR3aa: CASMDNARGNEQFF
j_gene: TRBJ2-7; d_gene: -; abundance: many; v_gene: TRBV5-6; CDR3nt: TGTGCCAGCAGTCTTTACCCACCGAGCTCCTACGAGCAGTACTTC; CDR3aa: CASSLYPPSSYEQYF
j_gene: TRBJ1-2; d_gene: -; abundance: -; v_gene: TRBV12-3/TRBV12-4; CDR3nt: TGTGCCAGCAGTTTGGGGCAGCCCTATGGCTACACCTTC; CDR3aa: CASSLGQPYGYTF
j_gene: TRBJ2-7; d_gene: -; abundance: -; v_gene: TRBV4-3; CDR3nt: TGCGCCGGCAGCCAAGTTAGGCACCGTCGTCCCGCCCACGAGCAGTACTTC; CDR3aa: CAGSQVRHRRPAHEQYF
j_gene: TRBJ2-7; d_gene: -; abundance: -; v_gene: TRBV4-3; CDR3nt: TGCGCCAGCAGCGAGAGCCTCGGGGCCTACGAGCAGTACTTC; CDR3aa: CASSESLGAYEQYF
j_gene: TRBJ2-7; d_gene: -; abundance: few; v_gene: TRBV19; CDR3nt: TGTGCCAGTAGTTGGGGGAGCGGCCCTACCTACGAGCAGTACTTC; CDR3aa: CASSWGSGPTYEQYF
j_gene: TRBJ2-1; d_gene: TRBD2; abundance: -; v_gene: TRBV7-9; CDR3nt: TGTGCCAGCAGCTCAACTAGCGGGGGGCCCAATGAGCAGTTCTTC; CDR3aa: CASSSTSGGPNEQFF
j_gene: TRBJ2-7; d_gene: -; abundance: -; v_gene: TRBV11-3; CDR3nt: TGTGCCAGCAGAGCCACAGGGAGCAACGAGCAGTACTTC; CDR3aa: CASRATGSNEQYF
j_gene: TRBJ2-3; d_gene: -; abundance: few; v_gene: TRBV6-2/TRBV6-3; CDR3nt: TGTGCCAGCACCTTAATACGGACCTACAGAGCCCCAGATACGCAGTATTTT; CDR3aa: CASTLIRTYRAPDTQYF
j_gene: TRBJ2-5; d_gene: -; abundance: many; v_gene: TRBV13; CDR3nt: TGTGCCAGCAGCCGGAGCCCTCGCGACGGGGAGACCCAGTACTTC; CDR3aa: CASSRSPRDGETQYF
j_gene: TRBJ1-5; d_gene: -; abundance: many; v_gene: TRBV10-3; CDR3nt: TGTGCCATCAGTGAGTCGGATCAGCCCCAGCATTTT; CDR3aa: CAISESDQPQHF
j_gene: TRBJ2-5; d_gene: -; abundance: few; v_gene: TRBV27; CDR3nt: TGTGCCAGCAGTTTAGTTCGGGGTTCGGAGACCCAGTACTTC; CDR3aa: CASSLVRGSETQYF
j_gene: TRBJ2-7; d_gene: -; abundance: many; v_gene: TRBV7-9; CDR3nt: TGTGCCAGCAGCCCTGGAACGACAGGGAGGGTGTACGAGCAGTACTTC; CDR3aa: CASSPGTTGRVYEQYF
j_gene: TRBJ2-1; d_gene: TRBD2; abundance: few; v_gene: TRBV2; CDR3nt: TGTGCCAGCAGTGAAGCTACCCATGGTAGCGGGAGATACAATGAGCAGTTCTTC; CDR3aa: CASSEATHGSGRYNEQFF
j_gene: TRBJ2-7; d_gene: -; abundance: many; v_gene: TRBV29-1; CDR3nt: TGCAGCGTTGAATTCCCAGGGGATAACGAGCAGTACTTC; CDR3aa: CSVEFPGDNEQYF
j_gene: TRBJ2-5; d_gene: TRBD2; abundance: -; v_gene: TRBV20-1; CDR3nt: TGCAGTGCCCCCACACCTATTTCGATAGCGGGGGGGCTGGAGACCCAGTACTTC; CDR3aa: CSAPTPISIAGGLETQYF
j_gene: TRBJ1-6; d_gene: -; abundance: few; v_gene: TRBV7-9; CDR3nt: TGTGCCAGCAGCTTAGTTCTAGGATCGAATTCACCCCTCCACTTT; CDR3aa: CASSLVLGSNSPLHF
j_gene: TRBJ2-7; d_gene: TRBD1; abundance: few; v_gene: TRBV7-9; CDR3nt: TGTGCCAGCAGCCAAAGACAGGGTGGCGAGCAGTACTTC; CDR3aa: CASSQRQGGEQYF
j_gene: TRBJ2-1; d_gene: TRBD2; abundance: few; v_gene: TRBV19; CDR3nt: TGTGCCAGTACTACTTACGGGGGGACCTCCTACAATGAGCAGTTCTTC; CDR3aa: CASTTYGGTSYNEQFF
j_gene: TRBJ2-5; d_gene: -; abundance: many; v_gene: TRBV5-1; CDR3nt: TGCGCCAGCAGCCTGAGGGGCCTCCAAGAGACCCAGTACTTC; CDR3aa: CASSLRGLQETQYF
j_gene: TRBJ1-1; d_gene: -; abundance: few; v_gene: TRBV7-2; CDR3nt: TGTGCCAGCAGCTTAGATGCCGGGGGTGGCACTGAAGCTTTCTTT; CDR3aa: CASSLDAGGGTEAFF
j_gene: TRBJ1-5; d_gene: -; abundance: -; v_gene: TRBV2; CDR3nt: TGTGCCAGCAGTGATGCGGCAGCTATTACTAATCAGCCCCAGCATTTT; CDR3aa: CASSDAAAITNQPQHF
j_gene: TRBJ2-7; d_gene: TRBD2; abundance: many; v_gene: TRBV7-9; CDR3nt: TGTGCCAGCAGCTCTTCGGGACTACTTTCCTACGAGCAGTACTTC; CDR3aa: CASSSSGLLSYEQYF
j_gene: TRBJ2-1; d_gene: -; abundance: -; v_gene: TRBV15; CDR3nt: TGTGCCACCAGCACCAGTAATGAGCAGTTCTTC; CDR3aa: CATSTSNEQFF
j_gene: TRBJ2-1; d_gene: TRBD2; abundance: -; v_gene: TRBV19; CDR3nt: TGTGCCAGTAGTATCACTAGCGGGGAGGGTGGCAATGAGCAGTTCTTC; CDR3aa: CASSITSGEGGNEQFF
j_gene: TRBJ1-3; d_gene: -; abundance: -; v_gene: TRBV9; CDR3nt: TGTGCCAGCAGCGCGGGGGGAGTCGGCTACATATATTTT; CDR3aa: CASSAGGVGYIYF
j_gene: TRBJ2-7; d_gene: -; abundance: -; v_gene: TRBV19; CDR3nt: TGTGCCACGAGTGCCGGATCTTCCTACGAGCAGTACTTC; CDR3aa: CATSAGSSYEQYF
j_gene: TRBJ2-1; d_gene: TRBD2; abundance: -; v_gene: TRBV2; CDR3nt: TGTGCCAGCATGATCGGGCCTAGCGGGGCCTACAATGAGCAGCTCTTC; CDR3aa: CASMIGPSGAYNEQLF
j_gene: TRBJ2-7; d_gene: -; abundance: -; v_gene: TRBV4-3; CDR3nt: TGCGCCAGCAGCCAAGCCAGAGGCAAATCCTACGAGCAGTACTTC; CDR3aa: CASSQARGKSYEQYF
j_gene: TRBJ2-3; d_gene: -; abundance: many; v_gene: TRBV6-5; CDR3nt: TGTGCCAGCACTCCTCGGGGTGGGGCAGATACGCAGTATTTT; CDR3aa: CASTPRGGADTQYF
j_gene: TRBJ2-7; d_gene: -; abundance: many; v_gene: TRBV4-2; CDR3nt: TGTGCCAGCAGCCAAGTAGCTAGCTCCTACGAGCAGTACTTC; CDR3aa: CASSQVASSYEQYF
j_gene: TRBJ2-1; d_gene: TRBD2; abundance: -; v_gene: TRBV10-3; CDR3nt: TGTGCCATAGGGGTTAGCGGGGATTACAATGAGCAGTTCTTC; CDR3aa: CAIGVSGDYNEQFF
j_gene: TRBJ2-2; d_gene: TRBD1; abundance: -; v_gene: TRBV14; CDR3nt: TGTGCCAGCAGCCGACAGGGGGCCTTCGCGAACACCGGGGAGCTGTTTTTT; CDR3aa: CASSRQGAFANTGELFF